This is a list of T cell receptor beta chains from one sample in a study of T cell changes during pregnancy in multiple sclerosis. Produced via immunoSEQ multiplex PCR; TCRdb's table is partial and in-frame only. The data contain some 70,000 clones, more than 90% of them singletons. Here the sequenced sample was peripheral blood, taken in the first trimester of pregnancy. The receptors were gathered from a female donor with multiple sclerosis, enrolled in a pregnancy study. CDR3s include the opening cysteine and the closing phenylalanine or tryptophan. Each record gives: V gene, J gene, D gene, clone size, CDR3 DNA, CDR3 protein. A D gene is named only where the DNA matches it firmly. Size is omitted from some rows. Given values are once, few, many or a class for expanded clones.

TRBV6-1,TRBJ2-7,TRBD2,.,TGTGCCAGCAGTGACCAGACTAGCACAGCCTACGAGCAGTACTTC,CASSDQTSTAYEQYF
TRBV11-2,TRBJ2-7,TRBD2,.,TGTGCCAGCAGCTTAGTGTCGGGAGGGCCGCGCGAGCAGTACTTC,CASSLVSGGPREQYF
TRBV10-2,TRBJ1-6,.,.,TGCGCCAGCAGTGAATTAGGAGGGGCCAATTCACCCCTCCACTTT,CASSELGGANSPLHF
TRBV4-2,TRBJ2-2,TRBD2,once,TGTGCCAGCAGCTCCGGGTGGGAGGGCACCGGGGAGCTGTTTTTT,CASSSGWEGTGELFF
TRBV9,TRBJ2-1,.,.,TGTGCCAGCAGCGTAGCGGGGGTGCACAATGAGCAGTTCTTC,CASSVAGVHNEQFF
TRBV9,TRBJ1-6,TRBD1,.,TGTGCCAGCAGCGTCTCGGGACAGCTAGATTCACCCCTCCACTTT,CASSVSGQLDSPLHF
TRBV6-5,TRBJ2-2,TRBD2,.,TGTGCCAGCAGACCGACTAGCGCGAACACCGGGGAGCTGTTTTTT,CASRPTSANTGELFF
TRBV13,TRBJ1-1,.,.,TGTGCCAGCAGCTCCAACCCGAGAAACACTGAAGCTTTCTTT,CASSSNPRNTEAFF
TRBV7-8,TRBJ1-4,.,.,TGTGCCAGCAGCAGAACACGCGCGGGCCGTAATGAAAAACTGTTTTTT,CASSRTRAGRNEKLFF
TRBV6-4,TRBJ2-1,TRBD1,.,TGTGCCAGCAGTGAAGGGGACAGGGGGTCGAGTGAGCAGTTCTTC,CASSEGDRGSSEQFF
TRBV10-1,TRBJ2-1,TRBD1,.,TGCGCCAGCAGCCCAGACAGGGGGTCCTACAATGAGCAGTTCTTC,CASSPDRGSYNEQFF
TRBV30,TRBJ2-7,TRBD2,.,TGTGCCTGGGAAACCGGGACTAGTACCTACGAGCAGTACTTC,CAWETGTSTYEQYF
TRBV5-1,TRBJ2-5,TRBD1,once,TGCGCCAGCAGCGCAAGGACAGGGGGGAGAGAGACCCAGTACTTC,CASSARTGGRETQYF
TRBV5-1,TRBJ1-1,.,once,TGCGCCAGCAGCTTTGGAGGGGACACTGAAGCTTTCTTT,CASSFGGDTEAFF
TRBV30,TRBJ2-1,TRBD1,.,TGTGCCTGGAGAGGGGGGACAGGGAAAACCTTCAATGAGCAGTTCTTC,CAWRGGTGKTFNEQFF
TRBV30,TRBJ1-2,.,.,TGTGCCTGGGAAGGGGGGGCAAACTATGGCTACACCTTC,CAWEGGANYGYTF
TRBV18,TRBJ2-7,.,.,TGTGCCAGCTCACCACGGAGGGATCACTACGAGCAGTACTTC,CASSPRRDHYEQYF
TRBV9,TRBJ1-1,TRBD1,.,TGTGCCAGCAGCGTTGGACAGGGGGCAGGAGGCACTGAAGCTTTCTTT,CASSVGQGAGGTEAFF
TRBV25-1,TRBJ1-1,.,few,TGTGCCAGCAGGGAGGGGTCGGGAGCTTTCTTT,CASREGSGAFF
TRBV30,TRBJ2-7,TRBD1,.,TGTGCCTGGAACTCGGAGACAGGGGAACAGTACTTC,CAWNSETGEQYF
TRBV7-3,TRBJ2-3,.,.,TGTGCCAGCAGCTTAATGGGAGTAACAGATACGCAGTATTTT,CASSLMGVTDTQYF
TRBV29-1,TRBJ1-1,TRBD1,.,TGCAGCGTTATCGAACAGGGGGCGCGGGTTGTGGGAGCTTTCTTT,CSVIEQGARVVGAFF
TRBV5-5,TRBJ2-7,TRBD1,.,TGTGCCAGCAGCTTTTCTGTGACAGGGACCTACGAGCAGTACTTC,CASSFSVTGTYEQYF
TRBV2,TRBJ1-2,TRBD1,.,TGTGCCAGCAGCCTGGACAGGGTAAACGGCTACACCTTC,CASSLDRVNGYTF
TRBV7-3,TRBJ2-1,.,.,TGTGCCAGCAGCTTATCAGGGATTGGCAATGAGCAGTTCTTC,CASSLSGIGNEQFF
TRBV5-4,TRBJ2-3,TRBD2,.,TGTGCCAGCAGCTTGCTGGCTAGCGGGGGTGCCACAGATACGCAGTATTTT,CASSLLASGGATDTQYF
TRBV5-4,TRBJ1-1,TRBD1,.,TGTGCCAGCCTTACCGGGACAGGGAACACTGAAGCTTTCTTT,CASLTGTGNTEAFF
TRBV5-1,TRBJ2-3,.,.,TGCGCCAGCAGCTTGGCAGGGGTGCAGGATACGCAGTATTTT,CASSLAGVQDTQYF
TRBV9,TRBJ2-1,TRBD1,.,TGTGCCAGCTTCCCCTCGGGACAGAGACTCTACAATGAGCAGTTCTTC,CASFPSGQRLYNEQFF
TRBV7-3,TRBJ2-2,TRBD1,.,TGTGCCAGCAGCCCAACCGGGACAGGGGACACCGGGGAGCTGTTTTTT,CASSPTGTGDTGELFF
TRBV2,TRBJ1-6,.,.,TGTGCCAGCAGCGAAACAGAGAATTCACCCCTCCACTTT,CASSETENSPLHF
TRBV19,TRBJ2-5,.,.,TGTGCCAGTAGTGGGGACATTCAAGAGACCCAGTACTTC,CASSGDIQETQYF
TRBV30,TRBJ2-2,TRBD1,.,TGTGCCTGGCAACCCGGGACAGTTATCGGGGAGCTGTTTTTT,CAWQPGTVIGELFF
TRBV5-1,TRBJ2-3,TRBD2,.,TGCGCCAGCAGCCTACTAGCGGGGAGCACAGATACGCAGTATTTT,CASSLLAGSTDTQYF
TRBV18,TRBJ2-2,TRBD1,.,TGTGCCAGCTCACCCACGACAGGGGTGGCCGGGGAGCTGTTTTTT,CASSPTTGVAGELFF
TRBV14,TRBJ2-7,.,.,TGTGCCAGCAGCCTTACTCGTTACGAGCAGTACTTC,CASSLTRYEQYF
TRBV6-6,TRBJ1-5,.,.,TGTGCCAGCACGTTGGACAGAGGTCAGCCCCAGCATTTT,CASTLDRGQPQHF
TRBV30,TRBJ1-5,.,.,TGTGCCTGGAAACGCAGGCCCCCCAATCAGCCCCAGCATTTT,CAWKRRPPNQPQHF
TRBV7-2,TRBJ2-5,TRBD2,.,TGTGCCAGCAGCCCGGGACTAGGAGGTTGGGAGACCCAGTACTTC,CASSPGLGGWETQYF
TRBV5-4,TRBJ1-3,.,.,TGTGCCAGCAGCTTCGGGGGGGGGCCGGGAAACACCATATATTTT,CASSFGGGPGNTIYF